This T cell receptor beta chain was recorded in a study of cytomegalovirus exposure and HLA in healthy donors. Study summary: The use of the same platform for the 90 to 150 validation repertoires and the 550 to 850 first-cohort repertoires was reported by a later analysis.

Trimming removed 4 bases at V and 2 bases at J, with 18 bases between. CDR1 and CDR2 (germline): MNHNS, SASEGT. The CDR3 totals 16 residues. Study conclusions and caveats: Most TCR sequences showed up rarely, but some public TCRs showed up in many donors. According to the study, roughly 160 TCR beta chains were cytomegalovirus-associated.

On this clone: Its matching antigen is unknown.

Profiling relied on immunoSEQ multiplex PCR, and the TCRdb table lists in-frame clones only, not all of them. The data hold more than 250,000 clones, with roughly 87% observed a single time. The material sequenced was PBMCs. The sequence was obtained from a woman aged 25 to 39 in good health and CMV-seronegative. This chain joins TRBV6-1 and TRBJ2-7; D tentatively reads TRBD1 or TRBD2 (5 bases each). This CDR3 reads CASSAHGTLIPYEQYF. In DNA, the CDR3 is TGTGCCAGCAGTGCCCACGGGACCCTCATCCCCTACGAGCAGTACTTC.